This TCR beta chain was documented in a study of T cells after yellow fever vaccination. Overall study: SMART-Seq v4 Ultra Low Input served to prepare low-cell-number fractions. Whole-study results and caveats: Though weaker, the secondary response peaked faster, on day 5 versus 15.

Germline loops: CDR1 SGHKS, CDR2 YYEKEE (reference sequence). V lost 0 bases to trimming and J lost 0 bases, with 7 bases between them. The CDR3 contains 15 residues. 5'RACE template switching added a universal primer site and UMIs to TCR cDNA. TCRdb re-derived calls from the 5' RACE reads in MiXCR, one entry per CDR3 protein. The sample includes 250,000 to 400,000 distinct CDR3 sequences, 3.5% to 4.5% of them seen just once. The table lists this clonotype with a few counts. Its antigen is unidentified. This material consisted of PBMCs, taken 15 days after the yellow fever booster vaccination. The rearrangement joins TRBV5-5 to TRBJ2-4; D gene unclear. This TCR was sampled from a man between 18 and 29 years old who received the YFV17D yellow fever vaccine. The CDR3 region is CASSLGRLAKNIQYF. The CDR3 nucleotides are TGTGCCAGCAGCTTGGGGCGGCTAGCCAAAAACATTCAGTACTTC.